This T cell receptor (beta chain) was captured in a study of OX40 agonist ivuxolimab in advanced cancers. Study background: Ivuxolimab, an antibody that agonizes OX40 (CD134), was administered to the patients. Patients were dosed intravenously with ivuxolimab at 0.01 to 10 mg/kg every 2 weeks.

Clones were sequenced by immunoSEQ multiplex PCR, and TCRdb holds only the in-frame ones, with some missing. The table includes tens of thousands of clones, around 85% detected once. The CDR3 contains 14 residues. V shed 6 bases and J 3 bases; nucleotides not matched to a gene: 6. CDR1 is SEHNR, CDR2 FQNEAQ, per germline (reference sequence). About this clone: Its specificity is unknown.

General study results and limits: On average, a greater number of expanded clones characterised CD8+ T cells relative to CD4+.

Autoimmune disease history or systemic immunosuppression was exclusionary. The chain joins TRBV7-9 to TRBJ1-2, with 8 bases lining up with TRBD1. The sequence came from an adult with an advanced solid tumor such as melanoma, head and neck, liver or kidney cancer. The material sequenced was CD4+ or CD8+ T cells sorted from blood, taken in a trial of the OX40 agonist ivuxolimab. The CDR3 protein is CASRAQGADYGYTF. CDR3 DNA: TGTGCCAGCAGGGCTCAGGGGGCAGACTATGGCTACACCTTC. The full variable domain, rest sourced from reference TRBV7-9 and TRBJ1-2, is DTGVSQNPRHKITKRGQNVTFRCDPISEHNRLYWYRQTLGQGPEFLTYFQNEAQLEKSRLLSDRFSAERPKGSFSTLEIQRTEQGDSAMYLCASRAQGADYGYTFGSGTRLTVV.